A single sample gave rise to the 6 T cell receptor beta chains below, sequenced in a study of blood T cell repertoires in COVID-19. Produced via immunoSEQ multiplex PCR; TCRdb's table is partial and in-frame only. In the table there are around 250,000 clones, 86% of which are singletons. Material for sequencing was PBMCs or T cells enriched from blood (not recorded which). These receptors were taken from a man between 18 and 29 years old who had recovered from COVID-19.

This clone was observed a single time. The chain uses TRBV30 and TRBJ2-1; 7 bases line up with TRBD2. The ends lost 0 bases at V and 3 bases at J; junction bases unmatched: 8. The CDR3 loop spans 16 amino acids. Germline V lookup: CDR1 GTSNPN, CDR2 SVGIG (reference sequence). Here the CDR3 reads CAWSVLRAGVYNEQFF. CDR3 nucleotides: TGTGCCTGGAGTGTACTAAGGGCGGGGGTCTACAATGAGCAGTTCTTC.

This clone appeared a single time. The chain recombines TRBV7-9 with TRBJ1-6; D is perhaps TRBD1 (5 bases). V was pared by 2 bases and J by 9 bases, with 14 bases between. The germline gives CDR1 SEHNR, CDR2 FQNEAQ (reference sequence). The CDR3 runs to 15 residues. The CDR3 DNA reads TGTGCCAGCAGCTTAATGTCGGCCGGGGGTTCACCCCTCCACTTT. This codes for CASSLMSAGGSPLHF.

CDR3 residues: CSVDSGVGREQYF. The CDR3 DNA reads as TGCAGCGTTGATTCCGGGGTTGGTCGCGAGCAGTACTTC. The chain couples TRBV29-1 to TRBJ2-7, with a possible D match to TRBD2 (5 bases). The CDR3 runs 13 residues. Between the trimmed V and J ends, which lost 3 bases and 6 bases, there was a span of 15 bases. Germline values: CDR1 SQVTM, CDR2 ANQGSEA.

This clone has more than one count but fewer than ten. This chain uses TRBV10-1 with TRBJ1-1; 11 bases map to TRBD1. Trimming removed 4 bases from V and 4 bases from J; junction bases left unmatched: 8. Germline V gene data show CDR1 as WNHNN and CDR2 as SYGVQD (reference sequence). The CDR3 extends over 16 amino acids. CDR3 in amino acids: CASSGIRDRGSTEAFF. The CDR3 DNA reads as TGCGCCAGCAGTGGAATCCGGGACAGGGGGTCCACTGAAGCTTTCTTT.

The genes are TRBV3-1 (or the pseudogene TRBV3-2) and TRBJ1-1, with TRBD1 matching over 9 bases. Germline V lookup: CDR1 LGHDT, CDR2 YNNKEL (reference sequence). The J segment lost 3 bases and the V segment lost 3 bases, leaving 5 bases of the junction unmatched. The CDR3 is made up of 15 amino acids. This chain's CDR3 is CASSQWDRADTEAFF. CDR3 coding DNA: TGTGCCAGCAGCCAGTGGGACAGGGCGGACACTGAAGCTTTCTTT.

This clone was picked up one time. This chain uses TRBV27 with TRBJ2-7; the match to TRBD2 covers 8 bases. Germline V gene lookup returns CDR1 MNHEY and CDR2 SMNVEV (reference sequence). Trimming cost V 2 bases and J 3 bases; bases outside gene matches: 9. There are 16 residues in the CDR3. Here the CDR3 DNA reads TGTGCCAGCAGTTTAACCTCTGGACTAGCCGGCTACGAGCAGTACTTC. Amino acid sequence: CASSLTSGLAGYEQYF.